The 25 T cell receptor beta chains reported below all come from one sample, sequenced in a study of T cell clonality in common variable immunodeficiency. Study findings and constraints: In common variable immunodeficiency, TCR beta chains reportedly carried fewer deletions and N-nucleotide insertions.

TCRdb keeps only in-frame clones here, not all; method: immunoSEQ multiplex PCR. Listed here are about 25,000 clones without any singletons, the top ten holding 4%. No antigen has been identified for these receptors. Input material: peripheral blood mononuclear cells. The source of these receptors is a human donor with common variable immunodeficiency.

With regard to this clone: The sequence runs out 3 residues before the end of the CDR3; the remainder is reconstructed from the germline J gene. V is TRBV30 and J is TRBJ2-3, with TRBD1 matching over 9 bases. Germline V gene sequence: CDR1 GTSNPN, CDR2 SVGIG (reference sequence). The V gene end was trimmed by 3 bases and the J gene end by 3 bases; junction bases not matched to a gene: 1. CDR3 length equals 13 residues. The sequenced part of the CDR3 DNA is TGTGCCTGGAGGACAGGGGGGACAGATACG. Amino acid sequence: CAWRTGGTDT. The full CDR3 sequence reads CAWRTGGTDTQYF.

The sample holds a few counts of this clone. CDR3 protein: CASSPGTGGAYNEQFF. The CDR3 DNA, read in part, is TGTGCCAGCTCACCAGGGACAGGGGGTGCGTACAATGAG. This rearrangement joins TRBV18 to TRBJ2-1, with 11 bases aligning to TRBD1. The DNA ends 3 residues before the CDR3 does, and the rest of the CDR3 is filled in from the germline J gene. J gave up 4 bases and V 2 bases, and 4 bases lay outside the gene matches. This CDR3 region has 16 residues. In germline, CDR1 is KGHSH, CDR2 LQKENI.

This clone appeared many times. The sequence runs out 3 residues before the end of the CDR3; the remainder is reconstructed from the germline J gene. The chain joins TRBV2 to TRBJ2-1, with D maybe TRBD2 (6 bases). Trimming took off 6 bases at V and 6 bases at J, with 12 bases between the two ends. The CDR3 runs to 13 residues. Germline assignment: CDR1 SNHLY and CDR2 FYNNEI. CDR3 DNA (partial): TGTGCCAGCAGGCGGGGAGAGGGCAATGAG. Its protein is CASRRGEGNE. The whole CDR3 protein is CASRRGEGNEQFF.

A remark on this clone: The missing CDR3 end, 3 residues past where the read stops, is filled in from the germline J gene. The J gene is TRBJ2-1, the V gene TRBV5-1; unclear D gene. The CDR3 spans 15 residues. V was clipped by 4 bases and J by 2 bases, with 13 bases between them. Germline V lookup: CDR1 SGHRS, CDR2 YFSETQ. The part of the CDR3 DNA that was read is TGCGCCAGCAGCCCCCTTGTTCCCGCCTACAATGAG. It codes for CASSPLVPAYNE. The complete CDR3 reads CASSPLVPAYNEQFF. The full variable domain, with the rest looked up from reference TRBV5-1 and TRBJ2-1, is KAGVTQTPRYLIKTRGQQVTLSCSPISGHRSVSWYQQTPGQGLQFLFEYFSETQRNKGNFPGRFSGRQFSNSRSEMNVSTLELGDSALYLCASSPLVPAYNEQFFGPGTRLTVL.

This clone was counted a few times. The CDR3 region is CASSERGSTEAFF. Incomplete CDR3 DNA: TGTGCCAGCAGTGAACGGGGGAGCACTGAA. The rearrangement uses TRBV2 and TRBJ1-1; D is perhaps TRBD1 (5 bases). The read ends 3 residues shy of where the CDR3 ends; the end is completed using the germline J gene. CDR1 and CDR2 from the germline V gene are SNHLY and FYNNEI. V dropped 2 bases and J dropped 4 bases, with 8 bases sitting between them. This CDR3 contains 13 residues.

This clone came up many times. The read comes to an end 3 residues before the CDR3 does, leaving the germline J gene to fill in the end. This chain links TRBV3-1 (or the pseudogene TRBV3-2) with TRBJ2-7; possible D gene TRBD2, 6 bases. The CDR3 length is 17 residues. V was cut by 4 bases and J by 0 bases, with 19 bases left in between. CDR1 LGHDT and CDR2 YNNKEL come from the germline V gene (reference sequence). CDR3 bases read: TGTGCCAGCAGCCGCATAGTCAATAGCGGAAGCTCCTACGAG. Protein sequence: CASSRIVNSGSSYE. In full, the CDR3 reads CASSRIVNSGSSYEQYF.

Regarding this clone: The read ends 3 residues before the CDR3 terminus; that terminus is restored from the germline J gene. The V call is TRBV6-2 or TRBV6-3, the J call TRBJ2-1; 9 bases are a match to TRBD2. V shed 3 bases and J 6 bases; nucleotides not matched to a gene: 6. Germline V gene data show CDR1 as MNHEY and CDR2 as SVGEGT. This CDR3 comprises 15 residues. This CDR3 reads CASSYLLAGINEQFF. CDR3 DNA, as far as it was read: TGTGCCAGCAGTTATCTCCTAGCGGGGATCAATGAG.

This clone has just a few counts. The read halts 3 residues ahead of the CDR3 end, with the missing end drawn from the germline J gene. The gene calls are TRBV18 and TRBJ2-7; 8 bases are shared with TRBD2. V dropped 6 bases and J dropped 0; count of bases not matched to a gene: 4. CDR1 is KGHSH, CDR2 LQKENI, per germline. The CDR3 has 14 residues. The sequenced CDR3 bases are TGTGCCAGCTCGCTAGCGGGCTCCTCCTACGAG. Translation gives CASSLAGSSYE. The whole CDR3 region reads CASSLAGSSYEQYF.

This clone occurred a few times. With the read ending 3 residues before the CDR3 end, the germline J gene is used to fill in that end. The V gene is TRBV19, the J gene TRBJ2-7, with D maybe TRBD1 (5 bases). Germline V gene lookup returns CDR1 LNHDA and CDR2 SQIVND (reference sequence). V was pared by 3 bases and J by 6 bases, with 18 bases between. This CDR3 region has 15 residues. CDR3 residues: CASSIEGQGTSEQYF. The sequenced CDR3 bases are TGTGCCAGTAGTATCGAAGGTCAGGGAACGAGCGAG.

This clone was recorded at least ten times. The CDR3 end lies 3 residues beyond the end of the read and is filled in from the germline J gene. Other DNA sequences in this sample translate to the same CDR3. The V and J genes are TRBV6-2 or TRBV6-3 and TRBJ2-7, with a tentative D call TRBD2 (6 bases). Deletions cut 2 bases from V and 6 bases from J, with 23 bases between. Germline CDR1 and CDR2: MNHEY and SVGEGT. The CDR3 sequence is 17 residues long. Partial CDR3 DNA: TGTGCCAGCAGTTACCCCCGGTCTAGCGCCAACCCTGGCGAG. Translation: CASSYPRSSANPGE. The whole CDR3 sequence is CASSYPRSSANPGEQYF.

This clone was detected a few times. Germline is not matched at one junction end, which may reflect a read error. This chain's CDR3 is CASSLARTGDSPLHF. CDR3 DNA, as far as it was read: TGTGCCAGCAGCCTAGCGCGGACAGGGGATTCACCC. This rearrangement joins TRBV11-1 to TRBJ1-6; 9 bases are shared with TRBD1. With the read ending 3 residues before the CDR3 end, the germline J gene is used to fill in that end. The germline V gene has CDR1 SGHAT and CDR2 FQDESV (reference sequence). The CDR3 length is 15 residues.

This clone was counted ten times or more. The CDR3 spells CASSPLGGPGANVLTF. The covered CDR3 bases are TGCGCCAGCAGCCCCTTGGGGGGGCCTGGGGCCAACGTC. The V gene is TRBV5-1, the J gene TRBJ2-6; maybe TRBD2 (7 bases). The read stops 3 residues short of the end of the CDR3; the missing end is completed from the germline J gene. V lost 4 bases, J lost 2 bases, and 13 bases lay in between. Per germline, CDR1 SGHRS and CDR2 YFSETQ. This CDR3 comprises 16 residues.

This clone was detected only a few times. The read comes to an end 3 residues before the CDR3 does, leaving the germline J gene to fill in the end. The V and J genes are TRBV7-9 and TRBJ1-1; D gene ambiguous. CDR3 size: 11 residues. The V gene lost 5 bases and the J gene lost 7 bases, with 8 bases spanning the gap. Germline V gives CDR1 SEHNR, CDR2 FQNEAQ (reference sequence). The CDR3 is CASSQGIEAFF. CDR3 DNA, as far as it was read: TGTGCCAGCAGCCAAGGCATTGAA.

As concerns this clone: The sequence runs out 3 residues before the end of the CDR3; the remainder is reconstructed from the germline J gene. The gene calls are TRBV30 and TRBJ2-1; TRBD2 aligns across 13 bases. V shed 0 bases and J 6 bases; nucleotides not matched to a gene: 5. The CDR3 length is 16 residues. Germline V gene sequence: CDR1 GTSNPN, CDR2 SVGIG (reference sequence). The covered CDR3 bases are TGTGCCTGGAGTGTACCGGGACTAGCGGGACTCAATGAG. Translating gives CAWSVPGLAGLNE. The full-length CDR3 reads as CAWSVPGLAGLNEQFF.

At least ten counts were recorded for this clone. The observed sequence ends 3 residues before the CDR3 terminus, with the missing tail filled in from the germline J gene. The chain couples TRBV7-9 to TRBJ2-2, with 7 bases lining up with TRBD1. This CDR3 spans 14 amino acids. Germline trimming cut 6 bases from V and 6 bases from J; bases unmatched to any gene: 7. Germline V CDR1 and CDR2: SEHNR, FQNEAQ (reference sequence). Here the CDR3 reads CASRTTGNAGELFF. CDR3 bases read: TGTGCCAGCAGAACGACAGGGAATGCCGGGGAG.

This clone came up a few times. The observed sequence ends 3 residues before the CDR3 terminus, with the missing tail filled in from the germline J gene. The V call is TRBV30, the J call TRBJ1-1; D gene unclear. This CDR3 is built from 11 residues. The germline V gene encodes CDR1 GTSNPN and CDR2 SVGIG (reference sequence). The CDR3 loop is CAWSVDWVAFF. The covered CDR3 bases are TGTGCCTGGAGTGTCGACTGGGTA.

This clone showed up many times. The observed sequence ends 3 residues before the CDR3 terminus, with the missing tail filled in from the germline J gene. The V and J genes are TRBV18 and TRBJ1-5; 9 bases match TRBD1. The CDR3 runs to 15 residues. Germline lookup yields CDR1 KGHSH and CDR2 LQKENI. V lost 4 bases, J lost 4 bases, and 5 bases stayed unmatched. CDR3 residues: CASSRGQGPNQPQHF. The sequenced part of the CDR3 DNA is TGTGCCAGCTCACGGGGACAGGGCCCGAATCAGCCC. The full variable domain, with the rest looked up from reference TRBV18 and TRBJ1-5, is NAGVMQNPRHLVRRRGQEARLRCSPMKGHSHVYWYRQLPEEGLKFMVYLQKENIIDESGMPKERFSAEFPKEGPSILRIQQVVRGDSAAYFCASSRGQGPNQPQHFGDGTRLSIL.

This clone turned up a few times. The CDR3 end lies 3 residues beyond the end of the read and is filled in from the germline J gene. The chain is built from TRBV5-1 and TRBJ1-5; 9 bases agree with TRBD1. Germline V gene lookup returns CDR1 SGHRS and CDR2 YFSETQ. The CDR3 extends over 19 amino acids. V dropped 4 bases and J dropped 7; count of bases not matched to a gene: 21. CDR3 protein: CASSPGRSGDREISQPQHF. The sequenced CDR3 bases are TGCGCCAGCAGCCCTGGGCGTTCTGGGGACAGGGAAATTTCGCAGCCC.

Ten or more counts support this clone. The read ends 3 residues shy of where the CDR3 ends; the end is completed using the germline J gene. The chain is built from TRBV4-1 and TRBJ2-1; TRBD2 agrees at 9 bases. Germline CDR1 reads MGHRA; CDR2 reads YSYEKL. After removal of 3 bases from V and 1 base from J, the junction contained 4 bases not matched to a gene. The CDR3 length is 16 residues. The CDR3 region is CASSQGSGRSYNEQFF. The DNA read from the CDR3 is TGCGCCAGCAGCCAGGGTAGCGGGAGATCCTACAATGAG.

The table lists this clone with many counts. Read sequence stops 3 residues before the CDR3 end, and the germline J gene provides the missing end. V gene TRBV29-1 combines with J gene TRBJ2-1; 10 bases match TRBD1. With V trimmed by 5 bases and J by 9 bases, 7 bases remained unmatched. This CDR3 spans 13 amino acids. The germline V gene has CDR1 SQVTM and CDR2 ANQGSEA. CDR3 residues: CSVRRQGALEQFF. CDR3 DNA, as far as it was read: TGCAGCGTTCGGAGACAGGGGGCTCTTGAG.

This clone was observed a handful of times. From the germline J gene comes the end of the CDR3, since the read stops 3 residues before it. This sequence joins TRBV2 and TRBJ2-7, with D uncertain. Trimming removed 6 bases at V and 1 base at J, with 7 bases between. Germline lookup yields CDR1 SNHLY and CDR2 FYNNEI. The CDR3 is 12 residues long. The CDR3 is CASRGPSYEQYF. The covered CDR3 bases are TGTGCCAGCAGAGGTCCGTCCTACGAG.

This clone was recorded a few times. The CDR3 end lies 3 residues beyond the end of the read and is filled in from the germline J gene. This chain joins TRBV2 and TRBJ2-7, with TRBD2 as a possible D gene (5 bases). V was pared by 6 bases and J by 2 bases, with 11 bases between. Germline values: CDR1 SNHLY, CDR2 FYNNEI. The CDR3 has 13 residues. This chain's CDR3 is CASSGAATYEQYF. The part of the CDR3 DNA that was read is TGTGCCAGCAGCGGAGCGGCGACCTACGAG. The complete variable domain, with remaining parts taken from reference TRBV2 and TRBJ2-7, reads EPEVTQTPSHQVTQMGQEVILRCVPISNHLYFYWYRQILGQKVEFLVSFYNNEISEKSEIFDDQFSVERPDGSNFTLKIRSTKLEDSAMYFCASSGAATYEQYFGPGTRLTVT.

This clone was counted a few times. The read ends 3 residues early relative to the CDR3; the germline J gene fills the gap. The chain has TRBV7-3 and TRBJ1-2; D unresolved. The CDR3 consists of 13 residues. Trimming took off 5 bases at V and 5 bases at J, with 12 bases between the two ends. Germline V gene data show CDR1 as SGHTA and CDR2 as FQGTGA. The sequenced CDR3 bases are TGTGCCAGCAGCGTCCGGGGAGGGTATGGC. Amino acid sequence: CASSVRGGYG. Given in full, the CDR3 is CASSVRGGYGYTF.

Turning to this clone: The CDR3 extends 3 residues past the end of the read, so its final part is completed from the germline J gene. This sequence joins TRBV7-9 and TRBJ1-1; D is unclear. Germline V gene data show CDR1 as SEHNR and CDR2 as FQNEAQ (reference sequence). This CDR3 comprises 15 residues. The V end was cut by 5 bases, the J end by 6 bases, with 19 bases between. The sequenced CDR3 bases are TGTGCCAGCAGCCCAACGTTAGTATTCAACGCTGAA. It yields the protein CASSPTLVFNAE. Given in full, the CDR3 is CASSPTLVFNAEAFF.

This clone came up many times. The read terminates 3 residues ahead of where the CDR3 ends, so the germline J gene completes it. The chain recombines TRBV7-8 with TRBJ2-6, with D unclear. The germline V gene has CDR1 SGHVS and CDR2 FQNEAQ. The V and J ends lost 3 bases and 0 bases respectively, with 9 bases between them. CDR3 length: 16 residues. CDR3 protein: CASSFGPSSGANVLTF. The sequenced part of the CDR3 DNA is TGTGCCAGCAGCTTTGGCCCGAGCTCTGGGGCCAACGTC.